This T cell receptor (beta chain) originates from a study of T cell repertoires in cytomegalovirus infection. Overall study context: The authors relied on CMV epitopes, both recently identified HLA-C-restricted and well-studied HLA-B-restricted. The public TCR beta signatures pointed to both CMV infection and matching HLA type. Study outcomes and limitations: It was HLA-C-restricted CMV-specific TCR beta clonotypes that dominated the response ex vivo. Pooled public TCR beta family frequency picked out CMV carriers with the relevant HLA.

CDR3 length: 14 residues. V dropped 5 bases and J dropped 3; count of bases not matched to a gene: 5. Per germline, CDR1 MNHEY and CDR2 SMNVEV (reference sequence). TCRdb itself ran the reads through MiXCR, one entry per CDR3 protein. The profile shows more than 110,000 distinct CDR3 sequences, approximately 30% of them singletons. This clonotype was seen a handful of times. The antigen is not known. The TCR was taken from a human donor in good health (CMV status not recorded). Some clones in this sample may be carry-over from other donors' samples. The V call is TRBV27, the J call TRBJ1-2, with 8 positions matching TRBD1. This sample comprised CD8+ T cells from cultured PBMCs, obtained from culture after CMV antigen stimulation. In DNA, the CDR3 is TGTGCCAGCAGTCCCACGACAGGGGACTATGGCTACACCTTC. Translating it yields CASSPTTGDYGYTF.